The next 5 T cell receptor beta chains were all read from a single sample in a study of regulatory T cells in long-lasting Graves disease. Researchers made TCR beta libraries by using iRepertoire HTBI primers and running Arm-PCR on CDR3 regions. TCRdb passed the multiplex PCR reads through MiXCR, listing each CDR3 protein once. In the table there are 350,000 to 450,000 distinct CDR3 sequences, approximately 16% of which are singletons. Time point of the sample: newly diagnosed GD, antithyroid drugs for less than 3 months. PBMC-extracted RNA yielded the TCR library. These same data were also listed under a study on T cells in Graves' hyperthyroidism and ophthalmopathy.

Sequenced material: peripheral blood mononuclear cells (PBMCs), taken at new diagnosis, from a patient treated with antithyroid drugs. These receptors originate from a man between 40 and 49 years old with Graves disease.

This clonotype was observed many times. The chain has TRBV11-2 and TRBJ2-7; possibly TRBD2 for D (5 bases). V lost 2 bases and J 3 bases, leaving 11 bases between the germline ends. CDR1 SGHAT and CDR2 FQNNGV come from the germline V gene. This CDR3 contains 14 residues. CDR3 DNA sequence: TGTGCCAGCAGCTTAACGGTCCGGGGCTACGAGCAGTACTTC. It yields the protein CASSLTVRGYEQYF. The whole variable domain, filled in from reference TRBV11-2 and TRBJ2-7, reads EAGVAQSPRYKIIEKRQSVAFWCNPISGHATLYWYQQILGQGPKLLIQFQNNGVVDDSQLPKDRFSAERLKGVDSTLKIQPAKLEDSAVYLCASSLTVRGYEQYFGPGTRLTVT.

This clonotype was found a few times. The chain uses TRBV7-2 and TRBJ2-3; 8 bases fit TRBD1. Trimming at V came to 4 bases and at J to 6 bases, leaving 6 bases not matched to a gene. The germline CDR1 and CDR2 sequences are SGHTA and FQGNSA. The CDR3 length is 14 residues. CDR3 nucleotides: TGTGCCAGCAGCTCCCAGGGGGCTGGCGATACGCAGTATTTT. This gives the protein CASSSQGAGDTQYF.

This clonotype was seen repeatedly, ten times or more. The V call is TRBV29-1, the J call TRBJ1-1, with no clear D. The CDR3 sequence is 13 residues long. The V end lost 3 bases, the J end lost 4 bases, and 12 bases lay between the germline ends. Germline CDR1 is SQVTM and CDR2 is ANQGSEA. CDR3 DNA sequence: TGCAGCGTTGATAAGGCAGGAGGCACTGAAGCTTTCTTT. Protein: CSVDKAGGTEAFF. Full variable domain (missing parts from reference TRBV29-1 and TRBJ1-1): SAVISQKPSRDICQRGTSLTIQCQVDSQVTMMFWYRQQPGQSLTLIATANQGSEATYESGFVIDKFPISRPNLTFSTLTVSNMSPEDSSIYLCSVDKAGGTEAFFGQGTRLTVV.

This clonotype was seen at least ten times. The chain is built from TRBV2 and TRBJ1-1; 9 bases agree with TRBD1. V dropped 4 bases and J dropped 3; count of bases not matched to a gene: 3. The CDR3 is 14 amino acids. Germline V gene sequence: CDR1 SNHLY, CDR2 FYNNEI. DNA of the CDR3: TGTGCCAGCAGTGGACAGGGGGTTGACACTGAAGCTTTCTTT. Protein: CASSGQGVDTEAFF. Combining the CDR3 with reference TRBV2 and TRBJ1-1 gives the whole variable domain EPEVTQTPSHQVTQMGQEVILRCVPISNHLYFYWYRQILGQKVEFLVSFYNNEISEKSEIFDDQFSVERPDGSNFTLKIRSTKLEDSAMYFCASSGQGVDTEAFFGQGTRLTVV.

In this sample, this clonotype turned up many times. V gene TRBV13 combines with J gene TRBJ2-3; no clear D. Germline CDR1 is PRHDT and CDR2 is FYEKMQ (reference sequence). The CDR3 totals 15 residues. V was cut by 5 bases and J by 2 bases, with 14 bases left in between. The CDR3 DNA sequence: TGTGCCAGCAGCAGTAGGTGGTTAAACACAGATACGCAGTATTTT. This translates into CASSSRWLNTDTQYF.